The present entry profiles one T cell receptor (beta chain) with its context. Its specificity is unknown. Relative to the germline gene, one junction end is altered; a read error may explain this. Genomic DNA, the template, was used for profiling of the TCR beta VDJ and CDR3. From the reads, TCRdb called clonotypes with MiXCR, one entry per CDR3 protein. The sample records 100,000 to 150,000 distinct CDR3 sequences, about two fifths being singletons. The CDR3 consists of 15 residues. CDR1 ENHRY and CDR2 SYGVKD come from the germline V gene. The data were taken from a study of CD8+CD57+ T cells in acquired aplastic anemia. About the research overall: Across the sorted CD4+ and CD8+ cells, DNA amounts averaged roughly 3 ug. Study results and caveats: Both patients and controls carried the same twenty-nine CD8+ CDR3 sequences.

Whoever was chosen for sequencing had shown CD8+CD57+ cell expansion by flow cytometry. A severe acquired aplastic anemia diagnosis applied to all patients. Patients had received no therapy at the time of blood sampling. The TCR comes from a human donor with aplastic anemia. The chain links TRBV10-3 to TRBJ1-1, with 8 bases identical to TRBD1. The material sequenced was sorted CD4+, CD8+, or CD8+CD57+ T cells (not recorded which) from PBMCs. The CDR3 coding sequence is TGTGCCATCAGACAGATGAGGGCAGGGGGCACTGGAGCTTTCTTT. This gives the protein CAIRQMRAGGTGAFF.